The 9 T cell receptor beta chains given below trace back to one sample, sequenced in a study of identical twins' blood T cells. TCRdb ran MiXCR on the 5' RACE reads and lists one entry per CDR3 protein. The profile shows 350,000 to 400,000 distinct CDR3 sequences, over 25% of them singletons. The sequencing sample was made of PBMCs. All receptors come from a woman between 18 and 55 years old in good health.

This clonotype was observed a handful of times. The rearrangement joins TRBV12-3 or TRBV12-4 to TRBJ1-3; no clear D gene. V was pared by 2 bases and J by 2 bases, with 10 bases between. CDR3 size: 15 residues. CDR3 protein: CASSLYPPAGNTIYF. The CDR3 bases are TGTGCCAGCAGTTTATATCCCCCGGCTGGAAACACCATATATTTT.

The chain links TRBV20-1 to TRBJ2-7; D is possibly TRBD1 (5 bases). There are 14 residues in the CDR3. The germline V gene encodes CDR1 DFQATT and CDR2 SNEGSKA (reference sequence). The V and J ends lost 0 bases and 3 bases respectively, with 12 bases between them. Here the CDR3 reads CSARDKGHYYEQYF. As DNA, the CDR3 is TGCAGTGCTAGAGATAAGGGGCACTACTACGAGCAGTACTTC.

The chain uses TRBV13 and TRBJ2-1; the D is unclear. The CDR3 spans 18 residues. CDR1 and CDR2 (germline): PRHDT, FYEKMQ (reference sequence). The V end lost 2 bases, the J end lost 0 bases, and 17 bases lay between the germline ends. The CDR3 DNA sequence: TGTGCCAGCAGCTTAATGCCAGGCGCCACCCACTCCTACAATGAGCAGTTCTTC. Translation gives CASSLMPGATHSYNEQFF.

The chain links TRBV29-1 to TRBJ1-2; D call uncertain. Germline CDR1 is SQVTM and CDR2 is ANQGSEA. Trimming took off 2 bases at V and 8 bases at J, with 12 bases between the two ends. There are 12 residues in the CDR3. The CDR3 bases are TGCAGCGTTGAATCGTATTCCTTCGGCTACACCTTC. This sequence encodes CSVESYSFGYTF. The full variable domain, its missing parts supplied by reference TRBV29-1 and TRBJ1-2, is SAVISQKPSRDICQRGTSLTIQCQVDSQVTMMFWYRQQPGQSLTLIATANQGSEATYESGFVIDKFPISRPNLTFSTLTVSNMSPEDSSIYLCSVESYSFGYTFGSGTRLTVV.

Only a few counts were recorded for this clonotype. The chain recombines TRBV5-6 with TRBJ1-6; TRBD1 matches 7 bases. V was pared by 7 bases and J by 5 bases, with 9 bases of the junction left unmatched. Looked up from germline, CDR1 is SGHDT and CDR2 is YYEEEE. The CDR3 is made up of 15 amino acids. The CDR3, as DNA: TGTGCCAGCTCCAGGGGGACAGTGGATAATTCACCCCTCCACTTT. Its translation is CASSRGTVDNSPLHF.

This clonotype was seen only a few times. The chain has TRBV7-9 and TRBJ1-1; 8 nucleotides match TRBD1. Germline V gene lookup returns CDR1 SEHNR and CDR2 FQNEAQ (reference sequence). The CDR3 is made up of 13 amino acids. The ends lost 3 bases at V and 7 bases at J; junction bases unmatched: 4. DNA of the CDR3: TGTGCCAGCAGCTTTCTCGGACAGGGTGAAGCTTTCTTT. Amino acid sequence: CASSFLGQGEAFF.

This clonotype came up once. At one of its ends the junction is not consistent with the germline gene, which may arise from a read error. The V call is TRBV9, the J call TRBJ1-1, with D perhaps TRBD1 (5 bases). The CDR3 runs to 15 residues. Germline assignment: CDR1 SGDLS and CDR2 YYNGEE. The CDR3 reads CASSVSGLLNTEVFF. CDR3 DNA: TGTGCCAGCAGCGTGTCAGGGCTGTTGAACACTGAAGTTTTCTTT.

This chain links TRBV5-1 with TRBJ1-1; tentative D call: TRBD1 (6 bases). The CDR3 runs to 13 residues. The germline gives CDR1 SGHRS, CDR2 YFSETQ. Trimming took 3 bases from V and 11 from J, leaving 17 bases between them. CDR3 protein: CASSSTGNNHAFF. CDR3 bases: TGCGCCAGCAGCTCTACAGGGAACAACCACGCTTTCTTT.

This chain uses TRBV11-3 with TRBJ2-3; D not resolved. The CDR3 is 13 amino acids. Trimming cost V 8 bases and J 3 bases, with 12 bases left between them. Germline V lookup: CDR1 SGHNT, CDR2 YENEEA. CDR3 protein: CASGQDGTDTQYF. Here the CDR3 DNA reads TGTGCCAGCGGTCAGGACGGGACAGATACGCAGTATTTT.